The rows below give T cell receptor beta chains drawn from one sample of a study of immune evolution from preneoplasia to lung adenocarcinoma. The repertoire was sequenced with immunoSEQ multiplex PCR; TCRdb's copy has only in-frame clones and lacks some. The sample comprises a few thousand clones, 84% of which are singletons, and around 4.4% rests with the top ten. Sequenced sample: FFPE lung adenocarcinoma in situ tissue. The source of these receptors is a person aged 60-79 years with lung adenocarcinoma. Both conserved end residues are part of each CDR3. The D gene is left open where the match is weak.

V gene	D gene	J gene	CDR3 protein
TRBV2	NA	TRBJ1-1	CASSESARGATFF
TRBV9	NA	TRBJ1-6	CASSVGAGGSPLHF
TRBV29-1	NA	TRBJ2-7	CSAYETEHEQYF
TRBV6-5	TRBD1	TRBJ1-1	CASRGQGKNTEAFF
TRBV4-1	TRBD1	TRBJ1-1	CASTKRGQGDLNTEAFF
TRBV28	NA	TRBJ1-4	CASSLIRGANEKLFF
TRBV6-1	NA	TRBJ1-6	CASSTFSPLHF
TRBV6-1	NA	TRBJ1-5	CASRNSGQLNQPQHF
TRBV28	NA	TRBJ1-4	CASTAKWPSNEKLFF
TRBV2	TRBD2	TRBJ2-1	CASKPLWTSGNYNEQFF
TRBV5-1	TRBD2	TRBJ2-5	CASSLGLAGSPGAQYF
TRBV15	TRBD1	TRBJ1-4	CATSRDRGGEEKLFF
TRBV10-3	NA	TRBJ1-1	CAINRRGGTEAFF
TRBV4-1	NA	TRBJ1-2	CASSQAGRADYGYTF
TRBV7-9	NA	TRBJ2-5	CASSLGDRKQETQYF
TRBV4-2	NA	TRBJ2-1	CASTPDSLSYNEQFF
TRBV5-6	NA	TRBJ2-1	CASSLRAHEQFF